This T cell receptor (beta chain) was captured in a study of T cell responses to AZD1222 COVID-19 vaccine. Study results and caveats: In the spike-specific TCR repertoire, nearly half reportedly target unmutated variant regions. All repertoire sampling was performed exclusively after the peak T cell response.

Turning to this clone: Antigen: not known.

The protocol was immunoSEQ multiplex PCR, while the TCRdb copy is restricted to in-frame clones and leaves out a portion. The sample lists 100,000 to 120,000 clones, 81% seen once, with approximately 5% in the top ten. This TCR was recovered from an adult in good health. The sequences come from peripheral blood, collected on day 0 of AZD1222 vaccination.

CDR3 region: CASSLYAGLAGGEQYF. DNA of the CDR3: TGTGCCAGCAGTTTATACGCGGGACTAGCGGGAGGTGAGCAGTACTTC. The J gene is TRBJ2-7, the V gene TRBV27; TRBD2 agrees at 15 bases. After removal of 1 base from V and 7 bases from J, the junction contained 5 bases not matched to a gene. This CDR3 is built from 16 residues. CDR1 and CDR2 (germline): MNHEY, SMNVEV (reference sequence).